Listed here are 27 T cell receptor beta chains from one sample, sequenced in a study of T cell repertoires in cytomegalovirus infection. From the reads, TCRdb called clonotypes with MiXCR, one entry per CDR3 protein. The data contain about 530,000 distinct CDR3 sequences, roughly 29% of them singletons. Sequencing input: PBMCs. These receptors were collected from a human donor in good health (CMV status not recorded). Some clones in this sample may be carry-over from other donors' samples.

V gene TRBV6-6 combines with J gene TRBJ2-3; 14 bases are a match to TRBD2. Germline V gene sequence: CDR1 MNHNY, CDR2 SVGAGI (reference sequence). The CDR3 contains 18 residues. The V segment lost 5 bases and the J segment 4 bases; nucleotides outside the gene matches: 11. The CDR3 region has the DNA TGTGCCAGCAGTAGACTAGCGGGAGGGAGTTATATAGCAGATACGCAGTATTTT. This sequence encodes CASSRLAGGSYIADTQYF.

J is TRBJ2-2 and V is TRBV6-5; TRBD2 matches at 8 bases. Trimming removed 5 bases from V and 3 bases from J; junction bases left unmatched: 8. The CDR3 has 16 amino acids. CDR1 is MNHEY, CDR2 SVGAGI, per germline. The CDR3 region has the DNA TGTGCCAGCAGTACCCCGGGAGGGGAGCACACCGGGGAGCTGTTTTTT. It yields the protein CASSTPGGEHTGELFF.

The chain is built from TRBV6-8 and TRBJ2-4; D not resolved. V lost 6 bases, J lost 2 bases, and 11 bases lay in between. The CDR3 runs to 14 residues. Germline assignment: CDR1 MNHGY and CDR2 SAAAGT. CDR3 in amino acids: CASRPSRSKNIQYF. CDR3 nucleotides: TGTGCCAGCAGACCGTCGCGGTCCAAAAACATTCAGTACTTC.

V is TRBV7-2 and J is TRBJ1-2, with D possibly being TRBD1 (5 bases). The CDR3 is 15 amino acids. V lost 2 bases and J lost 2, with 12 bases in between. Germline values: CDR1 SGHTA, CDR2 FQGNSA. CDR3 loop: CASSLSDSRNYGYTF. CDR3 in DNA: TGTGCCAGCAGCTTAAGCGACAGCCGCAACTATGGCTACACCTTC.

This clonotype appeared a few times. The V gene is TRBV24-1, the J gene TRBJ2-3; tentatively, D is TRBD1 (6 bases). Germline CDR1 and CDR2: KGHDR and SFDVKD. The CDR3 has 16 residues. V lost 4 bases and J 3 bases, leaving 16 bases between the germline ends. In DNA, the CDR3 is TGTGCCACCAGTGACCCCAGGGGATTAGGTACAGATACGCAGTATTTT. This gives the protein CATSDPRGLGTDTQYF.

This clonotype was counted ten times or more. CDR3 residues: CASSLSVKYRGGTAGNTIYF. In nucleotides, the CDR3 is TGTGCCAGCAGCTTATCGGTCAAGTACCGCGGAGGGACAGCTGGAAACACCATATATTTT. V gene TRBV7-2 combines with J gene TRBJ1-3, with 7 bases aligning to TRBD1. CDR1 and CDR2 (germline): SGHTA, FQGNSA. This CDR3 contains 20 residues. With V trimmed by 2 bases and J by 2 bases, 18 bases remained unmatched.

The chain employs TRBV6-2 or TRBV6-3 and TRBJ2-1; tentatively, D is TRBD2 (5 bases). CDR1 is MNHEY, CDR2 SVGEGT, per germline. V shed 1 base and J shed 4 bases, with 17 bases lying between them. The CDR3 consists of 17 residues. CDR3 in DNA: TGTGCCAGCAGTTACTTGGGCGAGGTAGAGGGATACAATGAGCAGTTCTTC. This codes for CASSYLGEVEGYNEQFF.

The rearrangement uses TRBV25-1 and TRBJ2-3, with 13 bases lining up with TRBD2. The germline gives CDR1 MGHDK, CDR2 SYGVNS. V gave up 4 bases and J gave up 1 base; unmatched junction bases: 5. CDR3 length equals 17 residues. For the CDR3, the DNA is TGTGCCAGCAGTGGCGGGACTAGCGGGATCCGCACAGATACGCAGTATTTT. As protein: CASSGGTSGIRTDTQYF.

There are a few counts of this clonotype. The V gene is TRBV11-3, the J gene TRBJ2-3, with 8 bases fitting TRBD2. This CDR3 region has 15 residues. Germline V gene lookup returns CDR1 SGHNT and CDR2 YENEEA. V shed 1 base, J shed 4 bases, and the junction held 4 bases outside the gene matches. The CDR3 nucleotides read TGTGCCAGCAGCTTAGGAGCTAGCGGGTCAGATACGCAGTATTTT. It translates to CASSLGASGSDTQYF.

The DNA of the CDR3 is TGTGCCAGCCGAGGGGATTGGGGCACAGATACGCAGTATTTT. This codes for CASRGDWGTDTQYF. This rearrangement joins TRBV6-5 to TRBJ2-3; either TRBD1 or TRBD2 may supply D (5 bases each). Between the trimmed V and J ends, which lost 8 bases and 1 base, there was a span of 13 bases. Per germline, CDR1 MNHEY and CDR2 SVGAGI. This CDR3 comprises 14 residues.

The table lists this clonotype with a few counts. At one end the junction does not follow the germline gene, possibly because of a read error. The chain employs TRBV7-7 and TRBJ2-1; either TRBD1 or TRBD2 may supply D (6 bases each). This CDR3 has 16 residues. CDR1 and CDR2 (germline): SSHAT, FNYEAQ (reference sequence). The CDR3 DNA reads as TGTGCTAGCAGCTTAGCGCCGGGGGCGAGGTACAATGAGCAGTTCTTC. This encodes CASSLAPGARYNEQFF.

The chain uses TRBV27 and TRBJ1-2; D remains unclear. Germline CDR1 reads MNHEY; CDR2 reads SMNVEV (reference sequence). This CDR3 has 11 residues. V was shortened by 9 bases and J by 5 bases, with 10 bases between the two germline ends. The CDR3 DNA reads TGTGCCAGGGATAATGGTTATGGCTACACCTTC. This translates into CARDNGYGYTF.

This clonotype came up once. V and J are TRBV29-1 and TRBJ2-1; the match to TRBD2 covers 9 bases. The CDR3 is 18 residues long. Germline CDR1 SQVTM, CDR2 ANQGSEA. The V segment lost 2 bases and the J segment 0 bases; nucleotides outside the gene matches: 11. The DNA of the CDR3 is TGCAGCGTTGAACCTGGGGTTAGCGGGGGCTACTCCTACAATGAGCAGTTCTTC. Its translation: CSVEPGVSGGYSYNEQFF.

The chain carries TRBV24-1 and TRBJ2-3, with 10 bases matching TRBD2. Germline loops: CDR1 KGHDR, CDR2 SFDVKD. With V trimmed by 3 bases and J by 6 bases, 8 bases remained unmatched. This CDR3 contains 16 residues. CDR3 coding DNA: TGTGCCACCAGTGATCGTGGGACTAGCGCGGGGGATACGCAGTATTTT. Translated: CATSDRGTSAGDTQYF.

The rearrangement joins TRBV12-3 or TRBV12-4 to TRBJ1-5; 9 bases are a match to TRBD1. This CDR3 comprises 17 residues. V lost 4 bases, J lost 6 bases, and 13 bases stayed unmatched. The CDR3 DNA reads TGTGCCAGCAGTTCCGGGACAGGGCCCCATGCGGTTCAGCCCCAGCATTTT. Protein: CASSSGTGPHAVQPQHF.

Only a few counts were recorded for this clonotype. The rearrangement links TRBV7-2 to TRBJ2-5; D ambiguous. Germline V CDR1 and CDR2: SGHTA, FQGNSA. Trimming stripped 5 bases from V and 2 bases from J, with 15 bases between. The CDR3 runs to 15 residues. Here the CDR3 reads CASSRLGRKQETQYF. In DNA form, the CDR3 reads TGTGCCAGCAGCCGGTTAGGCAGAAAACAAGAGACCCAGTACTTC. Looking up the rest from reference TRBV7-2 and TRBJ2-5 gives the full variable domain: GAGVSQSPSNKVTEKGKDVELRCDPISGHTALYWYRQSLGQGLEFLIYFQGNSAPDKSGLPSDRFSAERTGGSVSTLTIQRTQQEDSAVYLCASSRLGRKQETQYFGPGTRLLVL.

This clonotype came up a few times. The V gene is TRBV15, the J gene TRBJ1-4; D not certain. The CDR3 extends over 15 amino acids. Germline V gene data show CDR1 as LNHNV and CDR2 as YYDKDF (reference sequence). V dropped 5 bases and J dropped 7 bases, with 17 bases sitting between them. The CDR3: CATSFRLAGAEKLFF. Written as DNA, the CDR3 is TGTGCCACCAGCTTCCGACTAGCGGGAGCTGAAAAACTGTTTTTT.

The chain recombines TRBV29-1 with TRBJ2-3; maybe TRBD2 (6 bases). The CDR3 runs 13 residues. With 6 bases removed from V and 6 bases from J, the gap between germline ends came to 16 bases. CDR1 is SQVTM, CDR2 ANQGSEA, per germline. The CDR3 nucleotides read TGCAGCGTCGCGGACCCCCGGGGGGATACGCAGTATTTT. Its translation: CSVADPRGDTQYF.

This clonotype was picked up many times. The genes are TRBV7-8 and TRBJ2-3; 10 nucleotides align to TRBD2. CDR1 is SGHVS and CDR2 is FQNEAQ in the germline V gene. V dropped 5 bases and J dropped 0; count of bases not matched to a gene: 8. This CDR3 has 17 residues. The CDR3 spells CASSGRLAGPSTDTQYF. CDR3 bases: TGTGCCAGCAGCGGGCGACTAGCGGGTCCAAGCACAGATACGCAGTATTTT.

V usage is TRBV7-4 and J usage is TRBJ2-1; D possibly uses TRBD1 or TRBD2 (5 bases each). Trimming pared 5 bases from V and 7 bases from J, leaving 21 bases between. CDR1 and CDR2 (germline): SGHVT, SQSDAQ. The CDR3 sequence is 16 residues long. The CDR3 nucleotides are TGTGCCAGCAGCAAAGATTCCGGGACCCACTTAAATGAGCAGTTCTTC. This codes for CASSKDSGTHLNEQFF.

V is TRBV9 and J is TRBJ2-3, with D uncertain. From germline, CDR1 is SGDLS and CDR2 YYNGEE. This CDR3 is built from 18 residues. The V end was cut by 0 bases, the J end by 0 bases, with 17 bases between. For the CDR3, the DNA is TGTGCCAGCAGCGTAGTTGGTAAGGGCGGTTCTAGCACAGATACGCAGTATTTT. Translation gives CASSVVGKGGSSTDTQYF. Variable domain in full (rest from reference TRBV9 and TRBJ2-3): DSGVTQTPKHLITATGQRVTLRCSPRSGDLSVYWYQQSLDQGLQFLIQYYNGEERAKGNILERFSAQQFPDLHSELNLSSLELGDSALYFCASSVVGKGGSSTDTQYFGPGTRLTVL.

This clonotype was recorded at least ten times. The chain links TRBV12-3 or TRBV12-4 to TRBJ1-5; D possibly corresponds to TRBD1 (5 bases). The CDR3 totals 14 residues. Deletions cut 7 bases from V and 0 bases from J, with 10 bases between. The CDR3 DNA reads TGTGCCAGCAACTCAGGGTTTAGCAATCAGCCCCAGCATTTT. It is translated as CASNSGFSNQPQHF.

This chain connects TRBV10-3 to TRBJ1-1; a possible D gene is TRBD1 (5 bases). The germline V gene has CDR1 ENHRY and CDR2 SYGVKD. With 2 bases removed from V and 1 base from J, the gap between germline ends came to 8 bases. The CDR3 has 14 amino acids. CDR3 loop: CAISEDRANTEAFF. CDR3 in DNA: TGTGCCATCAGTGAGGACAGAGCGAACACTGAAGCTTTCTTT.

This clonotype has a count of ten or more. The chain couples TRBV12-3 or TRBV12-4 to TRBJ1-1; the D gene is possibly TRBD1 (6 bases). The CDR3 extends over 13 amino acids. Deletions cut 4 bases from V and 4 bases from J, with 10 bases between. The CDR3 protein is CASSSRGITEAFF. The CDR3 nucleotides are TGTGCCAGCAGTTCAAGGGGGATCACTGAAGCTTTCTTT.

There are many counts of this clonotype. Here the CDR3 reads CASSRQGPTNEKLFF. The CDR3 DNA reads as TGTGCCAGCAGCCGACAGGGACCAACTAATGAAAAACTGTTTTTT. The chain joins TRBV7-2 to TRBJ1-4; 7 nucleotides line up with TRBD1. V lost 5 bases to trimming and J lost 0 bases; unmatched junction nucleotides: 3. The CDR3 extends over 15 amino acids. CDR1 and CDR2 from the germline V gene are SGHTA and FQGNSA.

There are many counts of this clonotype. The rearrangement links TRBV6-6 to TRBJ1-4; D gene uncertain. Trimming cost V 6 bases and J 5 bases, with 16 bases left between them. Germline V gene data show CDR1 as MNHNY and CDR2 as SVGAGI (reference sequence). This CDR3 region has 15 residues. CDR3 residues: CASRSNSLVNEKLFF. The CDR3 DNA reads as TGTGCCAGCAGAAGCAACAGCTTAGTAAATGAAAAACTGTTTTTT.

In this sample, this clonotype turned up many times. This chain joins TRBV12-3 or TRBV12-4 and TRBJ1-1; 7 bases are a match to TRBD1. The CDR3 contains 13 residues. Unmatched junction bases numbered 5, after V lost 6 bases and J lost 4 bases. CDR3 region: CASRETGPTEAFF. Here the CDR3 DNA reads TGTGCCAGCAGGGAGACAGGGCCCACTGAAGCTTTCTTT.